The 30 T cell receptor beta chains in this list originate from one sample, sequenced in a study of T cell responses to AZD1222 COVID-19 vaccine. Assay used: immunoSEQ multiplex PCR; TCRdb lists only in-frame clones, some missing. The table records some 190,000 clones, 85% to 95% of them present only once. Specimen: peripheral blood, collected on day 0 of AZD1222 vaccination. These receptors were taken from an adult in good health.

The J gene is TRBJ1-1, the V gene TRBV6-1; maybe TRBD1 (6 bases). This CDR3 is 16 amino acids long. Germline assignment: CDR1 MNHNS and CDR2 SASEGT. Trimming removed 2 bases at V and 1 base at J, with 14 bases between. This CDR3 is CASSESRGGRNTEAFF. CDR3 nucleotides: TGTGCCAGCAGTGAATCACGAGGGGGTCGGAACACTGAAGCTTTCTTT.

Of note for this clone: The sample has other DNA sequences that encode this CDR3 too. V usage is TRBV25-1 and J usage is TRBJ1-5; no reliable D call. The germline V gene has CDR1 MGHDK and CDR2 SYGVNS. The CDR3 totals 12 residues. V dropped 8 bases and J dropped 2 bases, with 7 bases sitting between them. CDR3 sequence (DNA): TGTGCCAGCTCGGACGGCAATCAGCCCCAGCATTTT. It specifies CASSDGNQPQHF.

This sequence joins TRBV12-5 and TRBJ2-3, with D perhaps matching TRBD1 (6 bases). Trimming shortened V by 2 bases and J by 2 bases, and 14 bases separated the two germline ends. The V gene's germline CDR1 is LGHNT and CDR2 FRNRAP. This CDR3 has 16 residues. CDR3 bases: TGTGCTAGTGGTTTGCCCCGACAGGAGACCACAGATACGCAGTATTTT. It specifies CASGLPRQETTDTQYF.

This clone occurred once. The rearrangement links TRBV5-8 to TRBJ1-2; D call uncertain. Per the germline V gene, CDR1 is SGHTS and CDR2 is YDEGEE. The CDR3 is made up of 11 amino acids. V shed 3 bases and J shed 5 bases, with 5 bases lying between them. CDR3 bases: TGTGCCAGCAGCTACTATTATGGCTACACCTTC. Translating gives CASSYYYGYTF.

V and J are TRBV19 and TRBJ1-2; D call uncertain. V lost 2 bases, J lost 3 bases, and 10 bases lay in between. The CDR3 consists of 14 residues. From germline, CDR1 is LNHDA and CDR2 SQIVND (reference sequence). CDR3 nucleotide sequence: TGTGCCAGTAGTATATGGAGGGTCGACTATGGCTACACCTTC. Its translation is CASSIWRVDYGYTF. Based on the CDR3 plus reference TRBV19 and TRBJ1-2, the full variable domain is DGGITQSPKYLFRKEGQNVTLSCEQNLNHDAMYWYRQDPGQGLRLIYYSQIVNDFQKGDIAEGYSVSREKKESFPLTVTSAQKNPTAFYLCASSIWRVDYGYTFGSGTRLTVV.

The chain recombines TRBV7-9 with TRBJ2-7, with D possibly being TRBD2 (5 bases). V shed 1 base and J shed 2 bases, with 9 bases lying between them. Germline lookup yields CDR1 SEHNR and CDR2 FQNEAQ (reference sequence). CDR3 length: 14 amino acids. The CDR3 loop is CASSLGGYPYEQYF. For the CDR3, the DNA is TGTGCCAGCAGCTTAGGCGGGTACCCCTACGAGCAGTACTTC.

The chain joins TRBV9 to TRBJ1-4; a weak D match, TRBD1 (5 bases). Trimming took off 0 bases at V and 4 bases at J, with 10 bases between the two ends. The V gene's germline CDR1 is SGDLS and CDR2 YYNGEE. This CDR3 has 15 residues. CDR3 in amino acids: CASSVGGTYNEKLFF. DNA for the CDR3: TGTGCCAGCAGCGTAGGGGGGACCTATAATGAAAAACTGTTTTTT.

This clone was seen more than once but under ten times. The chain links TRBV5-5 to TRBJ1-6, with D unresolved. The CDR3 covers 15 residues. Per germline, CDR1 SGHKS and CDR2 YYEKEE (reference sequence). Deletions cut 3 bases from V and 5 bases from J, with 12 bases between. The CDR3 nucleotides are TGTGCCAGCAGCTATTACCGACAAGATAATTCACCCCTCCACTTT. As protein: CASSYYRQDNSPLHF.

The chain combines TRBV7-3 with TRBJ2-2; a possible D gene is TRBD1 (5 bases). Trimming pared 0 bases from V and 0 bases from J, leaving 8 bases between. CDR3 size: 16 residues. In germline, CDR1 is SGHTA, CDR2 FQGTGA. The CDR3 nucleotides are TGTGCCAGCAGCTTAACGCGGACAACGAACACCGGGGAGCTGTTTTTT. This sequence encodes CASSLTRTTNTGELFF. The full variable domain, rest sourced from reference TRBV7-3 and TRBJ2-2, is GAGVSQTPSNKVTEKGKYVELRCDPISGHTALYWYRQSLGQGPEFLIYFQGTGAADDSGLPNDRFFAVRPEGSVSTLKIQRTERGDSAVYLCASSLTRTTNTGELFFGEGSRLTVL.

The chain recombines TRBV11-2 with TRBJ1-2; D not certain. Germline V CDR1 and CDR2: SGHAT, FQNNGV. The ends were cut back, 5 bases at V and 2 bases at J, with 12 bases in the middle. The CDR3 consists of 14 residues. CDR3: CASSPSDSNYGYTF. The CDR3 coding sequence is TGTGCCAGCAGCCCCTCTGACTCGAACTATGGCTACACCTTC.

The chain joins TRBV27 to TRBJ1-1; 11 bases align to TRBD1. The CDR3 is made up of 16 amino acids. Germline V CDR1 and CDR2: MNHEY, SMNVEV (reference sequence). V shed 5 bases and J 4 bases; nucleotides not matched to a gene: 9. In nucleotides, the CDR3 is TGTGCCAGCAGTCTCGGACAGGGGGCGGCGGGCACTGAAGCTTTCTTT. Translated: CASSLGQGAAGTEAFF.

This rearrangement joins TRBV2 to TRBJ1-3, with 7 bases fitting TRBD1. The V gene end was trimmed by 9 bases and the J gene end by 0 bases; junction bases not matched to a gene: 8. The CDR3 runs to 15 residues. Germline V gene lookup returns CDR1 SNHLY and CDR2 FYNNEI. CDR3 nucleotide sequence: TGTGCCAGGGGAGGACAGGTGGACTCTGGAAACACCATATATTTT. The encoded protein is CARGGQVDSGNTIYF. Full variable domain (rest looked up from reference TRBV2 and TRBJ1-3): EPEVTQTPSHQVTQMGQEVILRCVPISNHLYFYWYRQILGQKVEFLVSFYNNEISEKSEIFDDQFSVERPDGSNFTLKIRSTKLEDSAMYFCARGGQVDSGNTIYFGEGSWLTVV.

This chain joins TRBV3-1 (or the pseudogene TRBV3-2) and TRBJ1-4; no clear D. V lost 1 base, J lost 7 bases, and 13 bases lay in between. The CDR3 consists of 15 residues. Per germline, CDR1 LGHDT and CDR2 YNNKEL (reference sequence). CDR3 loop: CASSQVGGLGEKLFF. CDR3 DNA: TGTGCCAGCAGCCAAGTTGGAGGACTCGGTGAAAAACTGTTTTTT.

V usage is TRBV2 and J usage is TRBJ2-7; no reliable D call. Germline loops: CDR1 SNHLY, CDR2 FYNNEI. There are 12 residues in the CDR3. V was cut by 6 bases and J by 3 bases, with 9 bases left in between. CDR3 nucleotide sequence: TGTGCCAGCAGCGGAGATAGCTACGAGCAGTACTTC. This encodes CASSGDSYEQYF.

This CDR3 is CASSLGWENYNSPLHF. The CDR3 nucleotides are TGTGCCAGCAGCTTAGGTTGGGAGAACTATAATTCACCCCTCCACTTT. The rearrangement links TRBV13 to TRBJ1-6, with D unclear. The V gene's germline CDR1 is PRHDT and CDR2 FYEKMQ (reference sequence). The V end lost 0 bases, the J end lost 3 bases, and 9 bases lay between the germline ends. The CDR3 loop spans 16 amino acids.

The chain couples TRBV7-2 to TRBJ2-1; possibly TRBD1 or TRBD2 for D (5 bases each). The length of the CDR3 is 14 residues. CDR1 and CDR2 from the germline V gene are SGHTA and FQGNSA. V gave up 6 bases and J gave up 4 bases, with 13 bases separating them. The CDR3 is CASRDRDQYNEQFF. The CDR3 coding sequence is TGTGCCAGCAGGGATCGGGACCAGTACAATGAGCAGTTCTTC.

This clone was seen only once. The chain couples TRBV10-3 to TRBJ1-6; 8 nucleotides align to TRBD1. The CDR3 consists of 16 residues. The J segment lost 9 bases and the V segment lost 3 bases, leaving 10 bases of the junction unmatched. CDR1 is ENHRY and CDR2 is SYGVKD in the germline V gene. The CDR3 loop reads CAISEGQGGAGSPLHF. The CDR3, as DNA: TGTGCCATCAGTGAAGGACAGGGTGGAGCGGGTTCACCCCTCCACTTT.

The chain couples TRBV28 to TRBJ2-3, with 7 bases fitting TRBD2. V shed 1 base and J 4 bases; nucleotides not matched to a gene: 5. Germline CDR1 MDHEN, CDR2 SYDVKM. The CDR3 runs 15 residues. The CDR3 loop reads CASSLYGGRADTQYF. The CDR3 DNA is TGTGCCAGCAGTTTATATGGTGGGAGGGCAGATACGCAGTATTTT. The full variable domain, completed using reference TRBV28 and TRBJ2-3, is DVKVTQSSRYLVKRTGEKVFLECVQDMDHENMFWYRQDPGLGLRLIYFSYDVKMKEKGDIPEGYSVSREKKERFSLILESASTNQTSMYLCASSLYGGRADTQYFGPGTRLTVL.

The rearrangement links TRBV5-1 to TRBJ1-4, with D hard to call. There are 12 residues in the CDR3. Germline V CDR1 and CDR2: SGHRS, YFSETQ. V lost 3 bases, J lost 8 bases, and 8 bases lay in between. CDR3 nucleotides: TGCGCCAGCAGCTCGGGCAGCGAAAAACTGTTTTTT. Its protein product is CASSSGSEKLFF.

J is TRBJ2-7 and V is TRBV21-1; the tabulated D call, TRBD1, remains unverified against the DNA. TRBV21-1 constitutes a pseudogene. This CDR3 comprises 16 residues. CDR3 amino acids: CASSKGTGGSPYEQYF. Written as DNA, the CDR3 is TGTGCCAGCAGCAAAGGGACAGGGGGCTCTCCCTACGAGCAGTACTTC.

V is TRBV10-3 and J is TRBJ1-4, with TRBD1 matching 10 bases. The germline CDR1 and CDR2 sequences are ENHRY and SYGVKD. The V and J ends lost 5 bases and 3 bases, in that order; junction bases with no gene match: 3. The CDR3 contains 15 residues. CDR3 bases: TGTGCCATCAGTCCAGGACAGGGGGCTAATGAAAAACTGTTTTTT. This translates into CAISPGQGANEKLFF.

This clone was found once. This rearrangement joins TRBV19 to TRBJ1-2; D is possibly TRBD1 (5 bases). This CDR3 comprises 16 residues. Trimming cost V 5 bases and J 1 base, with 17 bases left between them. Germline assignment: CDR1 LNHDA and CDR2 SQIVND (reference sequence). The DNA of the CDR3 is TGTGCCAGTAGTCCCGGGGACGCCCGACATAACTATGGCTACACCTTC. It translates to CASSPGDARHNYGYTF. The full variable domain, completed using reference TRBV19 and TRBJ1-2, is DGGITQSPKYLFRKEGQNVTLSCEQNLNHDAMYWYRQDPGQGLRLIYYSQIVNDFQKGDIAEGYSVSREKKESFPLTVTSAQKNPTAFYLCASSPGDARHNYGYTFGSGTRLTVV.

The gene calls are TRBV3-1 (or the pseudogene TRBV3-2) and TRBJ2-7; 9 bases are shared with TRBD1. Germline V gene lookup returns CDR1 LGHDT and CDR2 YNNKEL (reference sequence). The CDR3 has 17 amino acids. V lost 3 bases and J lost 3; bases outside the gene matches: 12. CDR3 nucleotides: TGTGCCAGCAGCCATCACATCGGGACAGGGAACGTCTACGAGCAGTACTTC. It translates to CASSHHIGTGNVYEQYF.

This rearrangement joins TRBV5-5 to TRBJ1-6; unclear D gene. The CDR3 is 15 amino acids. V lost 0 bases to trimming and J lost 7 bases, with 11 bases between them. Germline V CDR1 and CDR2: SGHKS, YYEKEE (reference sequence). The chain's CDR3 is CASSLVPEGNSPLHF. The CDR3 nucleotides are TGTGCCAGCAGCTTGGTTCCGGAAGGGAATTCACCCCTCCACTTT.

In this sample, this clone turned up a few times. V gene TRBV6-6 combines with J gene TRBJ1-3; no clear D gene. CDR3 size: 14 residues. Trimming cost V 0 bases and J 3 bases, with 6 bases left between them. Germline V gives CDR1 MNHNY, CDR2 SVGAGI (reference sequence). The CDR3 nucleotides are TGTGCCAGCAGTTACTCGGGCAGTGGAAACACCATATATTTT. Residues: CASSYSGSGNTIYF.

The chain couples TRBV2 to TRBJ2-3, with D perhaps matching TRBD2 (6 bases). Deletions cut 5 bases from V and 1 base from J, with 13 bases between. Germline CDR1 is SNHLY and CDR2 is FYNNEI. This CDR3 is 15 amino acids long. Written as DNA, the CDR3 is TGTGCCAGCAGTCCGTCGAGGAGGGGCACAGATACGCAGTATTTT. Protein sequence: CASSPSRRGTDTQYF.

This clone has only one observation. The chain combines TRBV19 with TRBJ1-5, with D unclear. V lost 7 bases, J lost 5 bases, and 9 bases lay in between. The germline V gene has CDR1 LNHDA and CDR2 SQIVND (reference sequence). The CDR3 has 12 residues. CDR3 coding DNA: TGTGCCAGTAAGGGAGACTATCAGCCCCAGCATTTT. The encoded protein is CASKGDYQPQHF. Full variable domain (missing parts from reference TRBV19 and TRBJ1-5): DGGITQSPKYLFRKEGQNVTLSCEQNLNHDAMYWYRQDPGQGLRLIYYSQIVNDFQKGDIAEGYSVSREKKESFPLTVTSAQKNPTAFYLCASKGDYQPQHFGDGTRLSIL.

This chain uses TRBV3-1 (or the pseudogene TRBV3-2) with TRBJ2-5; 8 bases match TRBD1. The V segment lost 1 base and the J segment 3 bases; nucleotides outside the gene matches: 1. Germline CDR1 and CDR2: LGHDT and YNNKEL (reference sequence). This CDR3 has 14 amino acids. The DNA of the CDR3 is TGTGCCAGCAGCCAAGGACAGGGGAAAGAGACCCAGTACTTC. Translated: CASSQGQGKETQYF.

The chain recombines TRBV4-2 with TRBJ1-5, with D unresolved. Between the trimmed V and J ends, which lost 0 bases and 4 bases, there was a span of 13 bases. This CDR3 spans 16 amino acids. Per the germline V gene, CDR1 is LGHNA and CDR2 is YNFKEQ. CDR3: CASSQDYGDRNQPQHF. Here the CDR3 DNA reads TGTGCCAGCAGCCAAGATTACGGGGATAGGAATCAGCCCCAGCATTTT.

Turning to this clone: Other nucleotide sequences from this sample produce the same CDR3. This chain joins TRBV5-1 and TRBJ2-7; D may be TRBD1 (5 bases). In germline, CDR1 is SGHRS, CDR2 YFSETQ. Trimming took 4 bases from V and 3 from J, leaving 8 bases between them. This CDR3 contains 12 residues. The DNA of the CDR3 is TGCGCCAGCAGCATTCAGGGCTACGAGCAGTACTTC. This translates into CASSIQGYEQYF.